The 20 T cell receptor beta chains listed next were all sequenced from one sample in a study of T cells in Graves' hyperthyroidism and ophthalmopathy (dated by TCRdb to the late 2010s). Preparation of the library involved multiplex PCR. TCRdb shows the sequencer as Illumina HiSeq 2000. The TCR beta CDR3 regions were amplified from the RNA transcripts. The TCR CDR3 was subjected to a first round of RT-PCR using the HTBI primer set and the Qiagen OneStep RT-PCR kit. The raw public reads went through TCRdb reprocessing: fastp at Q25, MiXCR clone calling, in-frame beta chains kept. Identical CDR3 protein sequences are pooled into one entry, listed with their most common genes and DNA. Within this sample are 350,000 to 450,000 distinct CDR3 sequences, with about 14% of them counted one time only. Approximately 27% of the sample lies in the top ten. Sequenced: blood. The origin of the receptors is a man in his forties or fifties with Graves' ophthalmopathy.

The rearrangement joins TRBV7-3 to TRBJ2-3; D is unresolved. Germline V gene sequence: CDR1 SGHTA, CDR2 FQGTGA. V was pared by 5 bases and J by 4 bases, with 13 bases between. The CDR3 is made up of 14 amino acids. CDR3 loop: CASSPSRHPDTQYF. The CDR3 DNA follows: TGTGCCAGCAGCCCGTCCAGGCATCCAGATACGCAGTATTTT.

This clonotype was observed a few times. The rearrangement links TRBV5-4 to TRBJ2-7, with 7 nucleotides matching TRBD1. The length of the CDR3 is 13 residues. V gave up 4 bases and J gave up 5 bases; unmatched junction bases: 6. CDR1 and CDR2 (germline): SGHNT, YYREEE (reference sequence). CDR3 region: CASSRQGVHEQYF. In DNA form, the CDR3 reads TGTGCCAGCAGCCGCCAGGGGGTCCACGAGCAGTACTTC.

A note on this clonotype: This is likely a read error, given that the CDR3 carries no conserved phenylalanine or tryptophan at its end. CDR3 region: CSARSQGRDTGELFV. The CDR3 DNA reads TGCAGTGCTAGATCACAGGGTCGCGACACCGGGGAGCTGTTTGTT. V gene TRBV20-1 combines with J gene TRBJ2-2, with D perhaps TRBD1 (6 bases). The CDR3 loop spans 15 amino acids. Trimming removed 2 bases from V and 3 bases from J, with 13 bases in between. Germline loops: CDR1 DFQATT, CDR2 SNEGSKA (reference sequence).

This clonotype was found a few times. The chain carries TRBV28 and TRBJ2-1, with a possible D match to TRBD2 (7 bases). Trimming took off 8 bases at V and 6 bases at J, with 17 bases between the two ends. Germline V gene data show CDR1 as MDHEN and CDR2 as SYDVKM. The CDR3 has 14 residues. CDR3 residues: CASEGGGVSNEQFF. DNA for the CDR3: TGTGCCAGCGAGGGGGGGGGGGTATCCAATGAGCAGTTCTTC.

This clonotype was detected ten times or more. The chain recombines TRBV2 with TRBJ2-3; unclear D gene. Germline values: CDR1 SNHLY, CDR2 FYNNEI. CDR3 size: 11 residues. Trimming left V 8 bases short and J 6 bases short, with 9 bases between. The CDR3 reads CASLVADTQYF. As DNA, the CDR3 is TGTGCCAGCCTAGTTGCGGATACGCAGTATTTT.

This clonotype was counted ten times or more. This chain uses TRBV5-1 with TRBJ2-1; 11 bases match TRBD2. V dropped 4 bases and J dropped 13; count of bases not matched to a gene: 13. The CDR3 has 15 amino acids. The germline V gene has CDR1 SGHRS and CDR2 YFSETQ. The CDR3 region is CASSPAGTSGRTQFF. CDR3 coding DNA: TGCGCCAGCAGCCCCGCCGGGACTAGCGGCCGTACTCAGTTCTTC.

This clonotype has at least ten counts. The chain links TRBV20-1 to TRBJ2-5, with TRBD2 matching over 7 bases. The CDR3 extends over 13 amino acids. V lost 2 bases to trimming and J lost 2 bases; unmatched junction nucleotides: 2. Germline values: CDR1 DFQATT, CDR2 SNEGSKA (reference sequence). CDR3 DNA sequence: TGCAGTGCTAGAACAGCGGGACAAGAGACCCAGTACTTC. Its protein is CSARTAGQETQYF.

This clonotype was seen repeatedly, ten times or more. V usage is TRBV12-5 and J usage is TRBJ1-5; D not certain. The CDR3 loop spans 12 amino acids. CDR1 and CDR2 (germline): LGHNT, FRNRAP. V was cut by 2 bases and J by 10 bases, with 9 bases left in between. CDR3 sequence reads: CASGLPDGPQHF. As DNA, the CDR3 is TGTGCTAGTGGTTTGCCCGACGGACCCCAGCATTTT.

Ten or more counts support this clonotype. The CDR3 nucleotides read TGTGCCAGCAGCCAAAGAGGCGGGAGGGATTCACCCCTCCACTTT. Protein product: CASSQRGGRDSPLHF. The rearrangement links TRBV3-1 to TRBJ1-6; D ambiguous. The CDR3 extends over 15 amino acids. Germline assignment: CDR1 LGHDT and CDR2 YNNKEL (reference sequence). Trimming removed 2 bases from V and 8 bases from J, with 13 bases in between. The full variable domain, with the rest looked up from reference TRBV3-1 and TRBJ1-6, is DTAVSQTPKYLVTQMGNDKSIKCEQNLGHDTMYWYKQDSKKFLKIMFSYNNKELIINETVPNRFSPKSPDKAHLNLHINSLELGDSAVYFCASSQRGGRDSPLHFGNGTRLTVT.

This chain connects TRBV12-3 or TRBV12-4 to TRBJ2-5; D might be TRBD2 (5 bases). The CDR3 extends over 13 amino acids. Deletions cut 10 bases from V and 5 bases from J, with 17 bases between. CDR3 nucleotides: TGTGCCACCAATCGGGATTTGGAGGAGACCCAGTACTTC. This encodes CATNRDLEETQYF.

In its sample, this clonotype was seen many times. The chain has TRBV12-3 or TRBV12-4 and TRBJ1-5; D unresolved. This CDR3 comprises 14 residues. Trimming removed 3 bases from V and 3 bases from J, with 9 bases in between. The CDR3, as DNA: TGTGCCAGCAGTTTTAACAGAGACAATCAGCCCCAGCATTTT. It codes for CASSFNRDNQPQHF.

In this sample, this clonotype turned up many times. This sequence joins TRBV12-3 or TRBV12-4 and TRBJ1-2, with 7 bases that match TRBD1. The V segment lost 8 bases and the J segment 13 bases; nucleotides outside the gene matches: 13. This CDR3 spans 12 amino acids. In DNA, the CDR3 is TGTGCCAGCCGACCTAGTGGGACAGTCACCACCTTC. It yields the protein CASRPSGTVTTF.

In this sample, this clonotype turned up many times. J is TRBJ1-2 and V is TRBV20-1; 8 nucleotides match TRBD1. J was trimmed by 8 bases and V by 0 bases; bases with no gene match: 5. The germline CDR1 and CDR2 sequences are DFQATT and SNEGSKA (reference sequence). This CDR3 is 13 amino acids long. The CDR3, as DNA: TGCAGTGCTAGAGATTCAGGACAGGGCGGCTACACCTTC. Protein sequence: CSARDSGQGGYTF.

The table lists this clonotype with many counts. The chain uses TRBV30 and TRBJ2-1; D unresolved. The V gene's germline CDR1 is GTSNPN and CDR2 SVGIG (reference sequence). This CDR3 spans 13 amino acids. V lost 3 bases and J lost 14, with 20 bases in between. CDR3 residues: CAWRAALRNIEFF. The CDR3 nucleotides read TGTGCCTGGAGGGCCGCGCTTCGAAACATCGAGTTCTTC. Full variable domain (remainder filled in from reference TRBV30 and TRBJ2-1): SQTIHQWPATLVQPVGSPLSLECTVEGTSNPNLYWYRQAAGRGLQLLFYSVGIGQISSEVPQNLSASRPQDRQFILSSKKLLLSDSGFYLCAWRAALRNIEFFGPGTRLTVL.

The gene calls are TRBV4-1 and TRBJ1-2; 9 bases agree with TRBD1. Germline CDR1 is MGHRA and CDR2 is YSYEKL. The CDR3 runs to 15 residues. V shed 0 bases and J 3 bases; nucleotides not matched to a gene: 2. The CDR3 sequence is CASSQDRDRDYGYTF. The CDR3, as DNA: TGCGCCAGCAGCCAAGATCGGGACAGGGACTATGGCTACACCTTC.

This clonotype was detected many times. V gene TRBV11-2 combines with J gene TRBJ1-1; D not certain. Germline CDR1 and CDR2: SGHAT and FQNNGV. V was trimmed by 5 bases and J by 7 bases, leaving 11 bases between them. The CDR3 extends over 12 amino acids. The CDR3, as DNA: TGTGCCAGCAGCCCGTTCCGGTATGAAGCTTTCTTT. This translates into CASSPFRYEAFF.

The CDR3 DNA reads TGTGCCAGCAGCCATGGGGCAAGTCGAGTTAGTCAGTTCTTC. Protein: CASSHGASRVSQFF. This chain links TRBV3-1 with TRBJ2-1; a possible D gene is TRBD1 (5 bases). There are 14 residues in the CDR3. Germline V lookup: CDR1 LGHDT, CDR2 YNNKEL (reference sequence). Trimming took 3 bases from V and 13 from J, leaving 19 bases between them.

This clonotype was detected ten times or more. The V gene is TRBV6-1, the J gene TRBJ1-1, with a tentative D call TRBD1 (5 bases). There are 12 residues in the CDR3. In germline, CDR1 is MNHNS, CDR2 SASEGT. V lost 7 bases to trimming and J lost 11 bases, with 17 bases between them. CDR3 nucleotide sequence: TGTGCCAGCAAACCAGAGGGGACTGGGGCTTTCTTT. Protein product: CASKPEGTGAFF.

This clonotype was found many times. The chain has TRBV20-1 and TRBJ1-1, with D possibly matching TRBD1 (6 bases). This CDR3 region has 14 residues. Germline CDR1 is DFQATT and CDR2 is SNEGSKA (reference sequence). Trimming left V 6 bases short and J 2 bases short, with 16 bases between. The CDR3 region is CSAPPAGDNTEAFF. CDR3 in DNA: TGCAGTGCCCCCCCAGCAGGGGATAACACTGAAGCTTTCTTT.

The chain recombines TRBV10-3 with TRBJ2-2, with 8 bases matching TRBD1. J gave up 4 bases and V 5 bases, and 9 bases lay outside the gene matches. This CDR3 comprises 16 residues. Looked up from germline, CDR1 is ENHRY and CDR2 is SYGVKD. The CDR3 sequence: CAISTQGDGATGELFF. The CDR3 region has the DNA TGTGCCATCAGTACACAGGGGGATGGTGCCACCGGGGAGCTGTTTTTT.